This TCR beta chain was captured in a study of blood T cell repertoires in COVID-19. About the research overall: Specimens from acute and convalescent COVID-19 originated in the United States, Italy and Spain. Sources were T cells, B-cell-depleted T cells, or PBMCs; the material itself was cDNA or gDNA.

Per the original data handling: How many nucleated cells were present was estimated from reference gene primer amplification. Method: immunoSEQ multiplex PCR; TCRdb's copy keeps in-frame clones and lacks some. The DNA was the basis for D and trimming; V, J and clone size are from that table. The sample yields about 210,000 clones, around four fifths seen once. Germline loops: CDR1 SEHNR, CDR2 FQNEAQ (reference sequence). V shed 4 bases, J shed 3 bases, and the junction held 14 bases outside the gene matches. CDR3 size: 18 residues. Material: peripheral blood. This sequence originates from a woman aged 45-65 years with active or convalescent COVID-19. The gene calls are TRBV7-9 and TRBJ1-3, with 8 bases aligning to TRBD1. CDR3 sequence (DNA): TGTGCCAGCAGCTCCGATATCGGACAGGGAACTAGTGGAAACACCATATATTTT. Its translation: CASSSDIGQGTSGNTIYF.